A selection of T cell receptor beta chains follows, all from one sample in a study of T-cell reconstitution after alpha-beta-depleted transplantation in children. TCRdb processed the PCR reads anew with MiXCR; each CDR3 protein has one entry. The data contain 330,000 or so distinct CDR3 sequences, around 10% of them singletons. This material consisted of PBMCs, taken before TCRalphabeta/CD19-depleted stem cell transplant. These receptor sequences come from a boy under two years old with acute myeloid leukemia, due to receive a stem cell transplant. The CDR3 runs from the conserved cysteine through the conserved F or W. The D gene is left open where the match is weak. Clone size, where shown, is once, few, many, or a class for clones that have expanded.

13,TRBJ1-3,NA,TRBV6-1,many,TGTGCCAGCAGTCGGACAATCGGAGGCACCATATATTTT,CASSRTIGGTIYF
15,TRBJ1-5,NA,TRBV28,NA,TGTGCCAGCAGTTTATTAAGGCAGCTTAATCAGCCCCAGCATTTT,CASSLLRQLNQPQHF
18,TRBJ2-3,TRBD1,TRBV7-4,few,TGTGCCAGCAGCCTAAGCCCCCCGGACAGGGTGGGGACAGATACGCAGTATTTT,CASSLSPPDRVGTDTQYF
15,TRBJ2-3,NA,TRBV7-9,many,TGTGCCAGCAGCTCCCCTGCGGCTAGCACAGATACGCAGTATTTT,CASSSPAASTDTQYF
15,TRBJ2-7,TRBD1,TRBV20-1,many,TGCAGTGCTATCTACCGACAGGGTTTTAACTACGAGCAGTACTTC,CSAIYRQGFNYEQYF
14,TRBJ2-5,NA,TRBV24-1,NA,TGTGCCACCAGTGATTCCCCGAACCAAGAGACCCAGTACTTC,CATSDSPNQETQYF
18,TRBJ2-3,NA,TRBV11-2,many,TGTGCCAGCAGCTTAAGGTGGTTCAGGAGGCCTAGCACAGATACGCAGTATTTT,CASSLRWFRRPSTDTQYF
19,TRBJ2-6,NA,TRBV7-8,NA,TGTGCCAGCAGCTTATCCCGGACCAGTATTCCCTCTGGGGCCAACGTCCTGACTTTC,CASSLSRTSIPSGANVLTF
16,TRBJ1-5,NA,TRBV12-5,many,TGTGCTAGTGGTTTGGTGTACGGGGAGAGTAATCAGCCCCAGCATTTT,CASGLVYGESNQPQHF
16,TRBJ2-3,NA,TRBV9,many,TGTGCCAGCAGCCCCCGGCTAGCAGGACTCACAGATACGCAGTATTTT,CASSPRLAGLTDTQYF
14,TRBJ2-2,TRBD2,TRBV6-2/TRBV6-3,many,TGTGCCAGCAGTTCGACTAGCGACGTCGGGGAGCTGTTTTTT,CASSSTSDVGELFF
12,TRBJ2-5,NA,TRBV12-3/TRBV12-4,many,TGTGCCAGCAGTTCCCTCCAAGGGACCCAGTACTTC,CASSSLQGTQYF
14,TRBJ1-5,NA,TRBV20-1,many,TGCAGTGCCCTCTCCTTGGGCTCAGATCAGCCCCAGCATTTT,CSALSLGSDQPQHF
13,TRBJ1-2,NA,TRBV7-3,many,TGTGCCAGCAGCTTAGACGGGGCGGGGGGCTACACCTTC,CASSLDGAGGYTF
16,TRBJ2-3,TRBD2,TRBV6-5,few,TGTGCCAGCAGTCGACTAGCGGGAGCTGGCACAGATACGCAGTATTTT,CASSRLAGAGTDTQYF
14,TRBJ2-3,NA,TRBV28,many,TGTGCCATATTTTCGGGACGGAGCACAGATACGCAGTATTTT,CAIFSGRSTDTQYF
17,TRBJ2-2,TRBD2,TRBV28,many,TGTGCCAGCAGTTTAATTAGCGGGGGGGCCTACACCGGGGAGCTGTTTTTT,CASSLISGGAYTGELFF
15,TRBJ1-2,NA,TRBV10-3,many,TGTGCCATCAGTGAGTCGTCGAGGGCGGGCTATGGCTACACCTTC,CAISESSRAGYGYTF
13,TRBJ1-2,NA,TRBV14,many,TGTGCCAGCAGCCAGGGCAGAAGAACCGGCTACACCTTC,CASSQGRRTGYTF
11,TRBJ2-7,TRBD1,TRBV20-1,many,TGCAGTCGGGACAGGAACTACGAGCAGTACTTC,CSRDRNYEQYF
14,TRBJ2-7,TRBD2,TRBV4-3,many,TGCGCCAGCAGCCAAACTAGCGGGGTCTACGAGCAGTACTTC,CASSQTSGVYEQYF
13,TRBJ2-7,NA,TRBV12-3/TRBV12-4,once,TGTGCCAGCAGTTTCCCTCTCGGGGACGAGCAGTACTTC,CASSFPLGDEQYF
12,TRBJ2-5,TRBD2,TRBV20-1,many,TGCAGTGCTAGACTAGCGGGAGAGACCCAGTACTTC,CSARLAGETQYF
14,TRBJ1-4,TRBD1,TRBV29-1,NA,TGCAGCGCCTGGACAGGGGGCGCAGGGGAAAAACTGTTTTTT,CSAWTGGAGEKLFF
13,TRBJ2-7,NA,TRBV6-2/TRBV6-3,few,TGTGCCAGCAGTTACCTAGGAACCTACGAGCAGTACTTC,CASSYLGTYEQYF
15,TRBJ2-7,NA,TRBV12-3/TRBV12-4,many,TGTGCCAGCAGTCCTCGGCGGGACGGTACCTACGAGCAGTACTTC,CASSPRRDGTYEQYF
14,TRBJ1-4,TRBD1,TRBV28,many,TGTGCCAGCAGTTTAAGGACAGGGGGTGAAAAACTGTTTTTT,CASSLRTGGEKLFF
14,TRBJ2-2,TRBD1,TRBV10-3,many,TGTGCCATCGCCCGGACAGGGAACACCGGGGAGCTGTTTTTT,CAIARTGNTGELFF
14,TRBJ2-3,TRBD1,TRBV5-1,many,TGTGCCAGCAGCTTAGGACAGGGGGCAGATACGCAGTATTTT,CASSLGQGADTQYF
11,TRBJ2-1,NA,TRBV5-1,many,TGCGCCAGCAGCTGGGGACCCGAGCAGTTCTTC,CASSWGPEQFF
14,TRBJ1-2,NA,TRBV29-1,NA,TGCAGCGTTGAACAAAGGGGCGATGGCTATGGCTACACCTTC,CSVEQRGDGYGYTF
13,TRBJ2-3,NA,TRBV25-1,few,TGTGCCAGCAGTGAATCCCGTTTCTCGGCGCAGTATTTT,CASSESRFSAQYF
15,TRBJ2-2,NA,TRBV18,many,TGTGCCAGCTCACCTGCAGGGTCGAACACCGGGGAGCTGTTTTTT,CASSPAGSNTGELFF
15,TRBJ2-3,TRBD2,TRBV7-9,many,TGTGCCAGCAGTCCTGGACTAGCGGTCACAGATACGCAGTATTTT,CASSPGLAVTDTQYF
14,TRBJ2-4,TRBD1,TRBV12-3/TRBV12-4,many,TGTGCCAGCAGTCCGACAGGGTCGTCAAACATTCAGTACTTC,CASSPTGSSNIQYF
15,TRBJ2-3,NA,TRBV7-2,once,TGTGCCAGCAGCTTATGGCCAGCGGGCACAGATACGCAGTATTTT,CASSLWPAGTDTQYF
14,TRBJ1-5,NA,TRBV18,NA,TGTGCCAGCTCGCGAACAGGGAATGGTCAGCCCCAGCATTTT,CASSRTGNGQPQHF
12,TRBJ1-2,NA,TRBV2,few,TGTGCCAGCAGTACTGACAGCCATGGCTACACCTTC,CASSTDSHGYTF
15,TRBJ1-1,TRBD1,TRBV7-3,many,TGTGCCAGCAGCCCCGAAGGGGGCAGATGGACTGAAGCTTTCTTT,CASSPEGGRWTEAFF
16,TRBJ2-3,NA,TRBV14,many,TGTGCCAGCAGCCAAGGCTTTGTTAGCGGCGCAGATACGCAGTATTTT,CASSQGFVSGADTQYF